Shown below are 13 T cell receptor beta chains from a single sample sequenced in a study of blood T cell repertoires in COVID-19. Sequencing used immunoSEQ multiplex PCR; TCRdb keeps in-frame clones, though not all of them. The sample contains roughly 250,000 clones, under 95% of which appear only once. The sequencing input was PBMCs or T cells enriched from blood (not recorded which). The receptors come from a woman under 30 who had recovered from COVID-19.

The gene calls are TRBV18 and TRBJ2-1; 7 bases are a match to TRBD1. Germline V gene sequence: CDR1 KGHSH, CDR2 LQKENI. V trimming: 4 bases; J trimming: 5 bases; junction bases outside the gene matches: 5. The CDR3 is 14 amino acids. The CDR3 loop is CASSQGAAHNEQFF. The CDR3 coding sequence is TGTGCCAGCTCACAGGGGGCAGCCCACAATGAGCAGTTCTTC. Based on the CDR3 plus reference TRBV18 and TRBJ2-1, the full variable domain is NAGVMQNPRHLVRRRGQEARLRCSPMKGHSHVYWYRQLPEEGLKFMVYLQKENIIDESGMPKERFSAEFPKEGPSILRIQQVVRGDSAAYFCASSQGAAHNEQFFGPGTRLTVL.

V is TRBV24-1 and J is TRBJ2-3, with D possibly matching TRBD1 (5 bases). The CDR3 length is 11 residues. The V and J ends lost 9 bases and 2 bases respectively, with 5 bases between them. The V gene's germline CDR1 is KGHDR and CDR2 SFDVKD. The CDR3 reads CATGATDTQYF. In DNA form, the CDR3 reads TGTGCCACCGGGGCCACAGATACGCAGTATTTT.

The rearrangement links TRBV19 to TRBJ2-7; 11 bases agree with TRBD2. J lost 5 bases, V lost 5 bases, and 8 bases had no gene match. The germline CDR1 and CDR2 sequences are LNHDA and SQIVND (reference sequence). The CDR3 has 15 residues. The CDR3, as DNA: TGTGCCAGTAGTCAATTAGCGGGGGGGCAGGACGAGCAGTACTTC. Translation: CASSQLAGGQDEQYF.

The V gene is TRBV29-1, the J gene TRBJ1-5; 7 nucleotides match TRBD1. Germline CDR1 reads SQVTM; CDR2 reads ANQGSEA. With 7 bases clipped from V and 4 bases from J, the junction kept 10 bases outside the gene matches. The CDR3 is 14 residues long. The CDR3: CSAGGGQPNQPQHF. The CDR3 DNA is TGCAGCGCGGGAGGGGGACAGCCTAATCAGCCCCAGCATTTT.

This chain links TRBV6-2 or TRBV6-3 with TRBJ2-3; a weak D match, TRBD1 (6 bases). The CDR3 has 15 residues. CDR1 and CDR2 (germline): MNHEY, SVGEGT. Between the trimmed V and J ends, which lost 5 bases and 6 bases, there was a span of 18 bases. CDR3 sequence reads: CASSRPGQTTDTQYF. CDR3 coding DNA: TGTGCCAGCAGTCGGCCAGGACAGACAACGGATACGCAGTATTTT.

The chain employs TRBV27 and TRBJ2-7, with 8 bases matching TRBD1. Trimming cost V 7 bases and J 3 bases; bases outside gene matches: 8. Germline V gives CDR1 MNHEY, CDR2 SMNVEV (reference sequence). The CDR3 is made up of 14 amino acids. CDR3 region: CASTFGTGNYEQYF. The CDR3 DNA sequence: TGTGCCAGCACCTTCGGGACAGGTAACTACGAGCAGTACTTC.

This chain joins TRBV5-1 and TRBJ1-1; D unclear. Germline CDR1 SGHRS, CDR2 YFSETQ. V lost 1 base and J lost 1, with 14 bases in between. The CDR3 consists of 16 residues. The CDR3 spells CASSLFPGRTNTEAFF. DNA for the CDR3: TGCGCCAGCAGCTTGTTTCCGGGAAGAACGAACACTGAAGCTTTCTTT.

The chain has TRBV7-9 and TRBJ2-1, with a tentative D call TRBD2 (5 bases). Trimming took 8 bases from V and 7 from J, leaving 24 bases between them. The length of the CDR3 is 16 residues. The germline V gene encodes CDR1 SEHNR and CDR2 FQNEAQ (reference sequence). CDR3 residues: CASRPRSALLKNEQFF. The CDR3 nucleotides are TGTGCCAGCCGACCACGTAGCGCCTTACTCAAAAATGAGCAGTTCTTC.

A single count supports this clone. V and J are TRBV27 and TRBJ1-2, with D possibly matching TRBD1 (5 bases). Germline lookup yields CDR1 MNHEY and CDR2 SMNVEV (reference sequence). Trimming took 5 bases from V and 2 from J, leaving 15 bases between them. The CDR3 runs to 15 residues. This CDR3 reads CASSRHLTGNYGYTF. The CDR3 DNA follows: TGTGCCAGCAGTCGCCACCTTACAGGAAACTATGGCTACACCTTC.

This clone occurred once. This chain links TRBV7-2 with TRBJ1-5; TRBD1 might be the D (5 bases). Trimming pared 6 bases from V and 4 bases from J, leaving 13 bases between. Germline CDR1 reads SGHTA; CDR2 reads FQGNSA. The CDR3 is 14 amino acids. In DNA, the CDR3 is TGTGCCAGCAGTCGGGGGGGTCAGAATCAGCCCCAGCATTTT. This gives the protein CASSRGGQNQPQHF.

The genes are TRBV7-9 and TRBJ2-7; 10 bases are shared with TRBD1. Germline-derived CDR1 and CDR2 are SEHNR and FQNEAQ (reference sequence). The CDR3 runs 16 residues. Trimming took 5 bases from V and 3 from J; bases not matched to a gene: 10. The CDR3 DNA sequence: TGTGCCAGCAGCCCATCGGGACAGGGGACATACTACGAGCAGTACTTC. It codes for CASSPSGQGTYYEQYF.

This chain links TRBV27 with TRBJ1-6; 10 bases match TRBD1. The V gene end was trimmed by 5 bases and the J gene end by 7 bases; junction bases not matched to a gene: 5. The CDR3 length is 15 residues. Germline V gene data show CDR1 as MNHEY and CDR2 as SMNVEV (reference sequence). CDR3 loop: CASSVGQGVNSPLHF. CDR3 DNA sequence: TGTGCCAGCAGTGTCGGACAGGGGGTGAATTCACCCCTCCACTTT.

The rearrangement joins TRBV11-3 to TRBJ1-3; D call uncertain. Trimming took 2 bases from V and 4 from J, leaving 6 bases between them. This CDR3 comprises 13 residues. Germline V gene sequence: CDR1 SGHNT, CDR2 YENEEA. The CDR3 reads CASSLSRGNTIYF. DNA for the CDR3: TGTGCCAGCAGCTTATCGCGAGGAAACACCATATATTTT.